The sequence of this T cell receptor (beta chain) was determined in a study of Ad26.COV2.S vaccination and SARS-CoV-2 variants. Whole-study context: As a participant in COV1001, the donor was in the Ad26.COV2.S trial arm. Ad26.COV2.S shots went into the muscle once or twice, 56 days apart.

Treatment defined: over 15 received Ad26.COV2.S at low or high dose, single or two shots; several received placebo; per-sample allocation not given. Vaccine and placebo recipients were sampled on day 63 after the first injection. Here immunoSEQ multiplex PCR was the method, and the copy in TCRdb shows in-frame clones only, minus some. The sample gives about 680,000 clones, around 92% of which show up once; 1.5% is in the top ten. This CDR3 region has 16 residues. The TCR was taken from a person between 18 and 65 years old who received the Ad26.COV2.S COVID-19 vaccine or a placebo. The gene calls are TRBV21-1 and TRBJ2-3; the DNA was not used to check the table's D call, TRBD2. TRBV21-1 is listed as a pseudogene. This specimen was peripheral blood, taken in a trial of Ad26.COV2.S vaccine versus placebo. The CDR3 bases are TGTGCCAGCAGCCCAAAGAAAGTTCTACTCACAGATACGCAGTATTTT. It encodes CASSPKKVLLTDTQYF.